This TCR beta chain was recovered during a study of blood T cell repertoires in COVID-19. V was trimmed by 4 bases and J by 3 bases, leaving 9 bases between them. Germline loops: CDR1 SEHNR, CDR2 FQNEAQ (reference sequence). The CDR3 spans 14 residues. Original data processing: Nucleated cell counts were estimated from reference gene primer amplification. Assay: immunoSEQ multiplex PCR; the TCRdb copy retains only in-frame clones and omits some. V and J calls plus clone size are reproduced from that table; the DNA served to infer D and trimming. Of some 150,000 clones in the sample, about 86% were seen once.

This clonotype was sampled from a woman aged 55-69 years with acute or convalescent COVID-19. Sequenced: peripheral blood. This chain connects TRBV7-9 to TRBJ1-4, with D hard to call. The CDR3: CASSSLRSNEKLFF. DNA for the CDR3: TGTGCCAGCAGCTCCCTTCGGTCTAATGAAAAACTGTTTTTT.